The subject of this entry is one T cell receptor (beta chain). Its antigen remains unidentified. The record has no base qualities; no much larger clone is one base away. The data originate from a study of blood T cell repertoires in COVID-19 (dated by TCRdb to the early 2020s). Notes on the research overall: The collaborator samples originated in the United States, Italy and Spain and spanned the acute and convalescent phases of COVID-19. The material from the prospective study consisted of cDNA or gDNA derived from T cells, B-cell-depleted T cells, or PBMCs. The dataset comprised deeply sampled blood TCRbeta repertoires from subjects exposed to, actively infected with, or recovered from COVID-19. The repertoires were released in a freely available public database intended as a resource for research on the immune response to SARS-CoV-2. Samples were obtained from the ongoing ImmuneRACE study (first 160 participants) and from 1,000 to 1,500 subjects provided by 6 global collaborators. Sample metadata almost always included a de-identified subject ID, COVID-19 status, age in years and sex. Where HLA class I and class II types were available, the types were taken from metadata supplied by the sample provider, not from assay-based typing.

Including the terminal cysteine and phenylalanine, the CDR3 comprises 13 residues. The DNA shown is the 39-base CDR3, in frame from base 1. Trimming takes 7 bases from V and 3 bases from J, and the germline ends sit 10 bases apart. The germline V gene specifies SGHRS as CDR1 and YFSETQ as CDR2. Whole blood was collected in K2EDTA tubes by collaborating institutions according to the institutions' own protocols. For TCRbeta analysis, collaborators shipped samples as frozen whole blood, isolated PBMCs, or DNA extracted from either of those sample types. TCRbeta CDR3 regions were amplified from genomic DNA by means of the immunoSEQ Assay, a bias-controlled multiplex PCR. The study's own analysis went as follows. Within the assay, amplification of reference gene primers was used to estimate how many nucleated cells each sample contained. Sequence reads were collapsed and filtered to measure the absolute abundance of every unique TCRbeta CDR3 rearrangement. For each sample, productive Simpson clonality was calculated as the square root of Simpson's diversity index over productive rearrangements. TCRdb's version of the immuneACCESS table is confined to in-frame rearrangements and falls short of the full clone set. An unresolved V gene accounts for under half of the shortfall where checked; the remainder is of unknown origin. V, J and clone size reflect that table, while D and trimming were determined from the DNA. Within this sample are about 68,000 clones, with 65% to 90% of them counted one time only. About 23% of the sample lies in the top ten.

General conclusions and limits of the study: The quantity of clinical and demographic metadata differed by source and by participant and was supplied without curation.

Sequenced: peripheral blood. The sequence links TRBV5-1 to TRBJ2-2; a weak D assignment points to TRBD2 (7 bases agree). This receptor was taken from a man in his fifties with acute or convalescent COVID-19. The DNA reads TGCGCCAGCGGGGGGGCCGACACCGGGGAGCTGTTTTTT. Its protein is CASGGADTGELFF.